The sequence of this T cell receptor beta chain was determined in a study of blood T cell repertoires in COVID-19. Clones were read by immunoSEQ multiplex PCR, and TCRdb kept only the in-frame ones, dropping some. The sample shows 200,000 to 250,000 clones, around 89% of them seen only once. V lost 1 base and J lost 3, with 6 bases in between. CDR1 SNHLY and CDR2 FYNNEI come from the germline V gene. CDR3 length equals 14 residues. The chain couples TRBV2 to TRBJ2-2, with D possibly TRBD1 on 5 matching bases. Sequenced: PBMCs or T cells enriched from blood (not recorded which). This sequence was found in a man aged 25 to 45 who had been exposed to COVID-19. Written as DNA, the CDR3 is TGTGCCAGCAGTGAAGGACAGTACACCGGGGAGCTGTTTTTT. Its translation: CASSEGQYTGELFF.